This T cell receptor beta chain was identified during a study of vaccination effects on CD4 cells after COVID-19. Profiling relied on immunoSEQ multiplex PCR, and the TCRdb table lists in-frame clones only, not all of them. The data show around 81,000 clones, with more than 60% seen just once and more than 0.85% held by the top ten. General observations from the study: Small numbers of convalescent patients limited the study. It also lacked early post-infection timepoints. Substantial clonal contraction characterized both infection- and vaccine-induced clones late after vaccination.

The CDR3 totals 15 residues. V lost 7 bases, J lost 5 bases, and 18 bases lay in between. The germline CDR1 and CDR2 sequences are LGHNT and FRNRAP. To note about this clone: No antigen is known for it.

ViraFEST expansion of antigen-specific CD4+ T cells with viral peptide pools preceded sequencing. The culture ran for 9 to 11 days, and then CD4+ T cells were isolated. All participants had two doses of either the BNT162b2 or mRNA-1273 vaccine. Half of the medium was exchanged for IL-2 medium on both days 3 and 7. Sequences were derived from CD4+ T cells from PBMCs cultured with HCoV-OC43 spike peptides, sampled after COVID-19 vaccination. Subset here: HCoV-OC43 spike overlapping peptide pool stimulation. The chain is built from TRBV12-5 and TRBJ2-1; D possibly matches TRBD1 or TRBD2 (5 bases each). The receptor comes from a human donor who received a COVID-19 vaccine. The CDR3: CASASRGDSNNEQFF. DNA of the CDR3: TGTGCTAGTGCCTCACGGGGCGATTCGAACAATGAGCAGTTCTTC.